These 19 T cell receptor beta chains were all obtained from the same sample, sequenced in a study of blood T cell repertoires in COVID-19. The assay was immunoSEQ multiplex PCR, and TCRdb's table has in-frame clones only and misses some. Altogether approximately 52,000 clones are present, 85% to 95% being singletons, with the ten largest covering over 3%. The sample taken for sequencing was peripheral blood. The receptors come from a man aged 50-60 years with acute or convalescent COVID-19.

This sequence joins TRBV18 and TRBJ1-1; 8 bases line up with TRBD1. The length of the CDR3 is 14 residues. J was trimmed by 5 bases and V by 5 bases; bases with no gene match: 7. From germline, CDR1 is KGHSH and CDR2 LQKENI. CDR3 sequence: CASSSGQGGTEAFF. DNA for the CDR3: TGTGCCAGCTCATCAGGACAGGGTGGAACTGAAGCTTTCTTT.

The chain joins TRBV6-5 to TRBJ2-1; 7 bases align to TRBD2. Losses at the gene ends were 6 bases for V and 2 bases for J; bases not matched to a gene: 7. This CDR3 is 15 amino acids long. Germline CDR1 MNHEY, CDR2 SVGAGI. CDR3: CASRQLATTYNEQFF. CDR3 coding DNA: TGTGCCAGCAGGCAACTAGCGACAACCTACAATGAGCAGTTCTTC.

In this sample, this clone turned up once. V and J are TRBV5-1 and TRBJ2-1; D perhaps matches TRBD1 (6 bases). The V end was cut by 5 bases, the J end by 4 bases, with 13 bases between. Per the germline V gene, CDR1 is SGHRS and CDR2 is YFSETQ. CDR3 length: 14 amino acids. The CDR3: CASSQGMNYNEQFF. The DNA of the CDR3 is TGCGCCAGCAGTCAGGGGATGAATTACAATGAGCAGTTCTTC.

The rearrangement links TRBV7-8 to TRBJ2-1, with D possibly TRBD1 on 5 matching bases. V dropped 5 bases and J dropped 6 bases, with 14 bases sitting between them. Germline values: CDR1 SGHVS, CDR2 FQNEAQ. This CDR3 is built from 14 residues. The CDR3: CASSPSRAPNEQFF. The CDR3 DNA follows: TGTGCCAGCAGCCCCTCCAGGGCCCCCAATGAGCAGTTCTTC.

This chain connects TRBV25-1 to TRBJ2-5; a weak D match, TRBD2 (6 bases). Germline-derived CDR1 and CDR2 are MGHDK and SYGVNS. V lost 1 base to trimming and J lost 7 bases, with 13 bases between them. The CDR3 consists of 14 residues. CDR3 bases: TGTGCCAGCAGTGAATCCCTCGGGGGAGCGACCCAGTACTTC. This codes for CASSESLGGATQYF.

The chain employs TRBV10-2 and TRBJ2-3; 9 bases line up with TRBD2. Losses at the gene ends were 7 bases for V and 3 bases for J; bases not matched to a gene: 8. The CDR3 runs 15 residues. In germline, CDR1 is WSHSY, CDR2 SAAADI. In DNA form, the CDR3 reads TGCGCCAGCACCTACGGAGCGGGGGGTACAGATACGCAGTATTTT. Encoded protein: CASTYGAGGTDTQYF.

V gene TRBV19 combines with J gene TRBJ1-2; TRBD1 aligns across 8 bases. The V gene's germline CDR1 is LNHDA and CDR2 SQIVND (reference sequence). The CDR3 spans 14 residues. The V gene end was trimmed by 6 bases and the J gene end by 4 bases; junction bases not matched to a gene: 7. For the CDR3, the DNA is TGTGCCAGTAGCACTACAGGGGGAGTCTATGGCTACACCTTC. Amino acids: CASSTTGGVYGYTF.

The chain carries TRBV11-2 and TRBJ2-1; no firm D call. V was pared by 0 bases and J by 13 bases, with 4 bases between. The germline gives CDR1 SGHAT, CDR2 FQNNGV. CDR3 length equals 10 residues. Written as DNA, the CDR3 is TGTGCCAGCAGCTTAGATTCACAGTTCTTC. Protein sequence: CASSLDSQFF. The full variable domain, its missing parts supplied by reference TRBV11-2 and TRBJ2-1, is EAGVAQSPRYKIIEKRQSVAFWCNPISGHATLYWYQQILGQGPKLLIQFQNNGVVDDSQLPKDRFSAERLKGVDSTLKIQPAKLEDSAVYLCASSLDSQFFGPGTRLTVL.

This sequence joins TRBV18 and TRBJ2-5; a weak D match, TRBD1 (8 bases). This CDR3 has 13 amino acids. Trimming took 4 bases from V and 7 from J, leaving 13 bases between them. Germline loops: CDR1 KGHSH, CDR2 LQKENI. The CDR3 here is CASSQDREGTQYF. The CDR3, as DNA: TGTGCCAGCTCACAGGACAGGGAGGGGACCCAGTACTTC.

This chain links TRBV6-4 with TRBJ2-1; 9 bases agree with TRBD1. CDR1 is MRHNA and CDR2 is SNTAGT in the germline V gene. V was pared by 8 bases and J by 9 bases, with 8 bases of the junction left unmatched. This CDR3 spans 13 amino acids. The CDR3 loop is CASGDRETSEQFF. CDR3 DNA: TGTGCCAGCGGGGACAGGGAAACGAGTGAGCAGTTCTTC.

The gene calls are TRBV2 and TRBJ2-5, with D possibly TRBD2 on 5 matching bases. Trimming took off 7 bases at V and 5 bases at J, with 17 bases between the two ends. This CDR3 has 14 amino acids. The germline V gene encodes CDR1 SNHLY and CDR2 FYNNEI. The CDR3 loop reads CASKGAYWEETQYF. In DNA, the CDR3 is TGTGCCAGCAAGGGAGCGTATTGGGAGGAGACCCAGTACTTC.

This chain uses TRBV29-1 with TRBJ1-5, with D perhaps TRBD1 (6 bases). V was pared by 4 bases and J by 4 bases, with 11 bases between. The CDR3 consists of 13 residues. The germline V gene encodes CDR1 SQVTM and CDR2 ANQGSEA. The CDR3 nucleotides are TGCAGCGTTGCGGCAGGGGTTAATCAGCCCCAGCATTTT. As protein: CSVAAGVNQPQHF.

The CDR3 reads CASSTRTGVIEEQYF. CDR3 DNA: TGTGCCAGCAGTACAAGGACAGGTGTTATCGAGGAGCAGTACTTC. The chain employs TRBV6-2 or TRBV6-3 and TRBJ2-7; 7 nucleotides align to TRBD1. V lost 5 bases, J lost 7 bases, and 14 bases stayed unmatched. Germline loops: CDR1 MNHEY, CDR2 SVGEGT. The CDR3 contains 15 residues.

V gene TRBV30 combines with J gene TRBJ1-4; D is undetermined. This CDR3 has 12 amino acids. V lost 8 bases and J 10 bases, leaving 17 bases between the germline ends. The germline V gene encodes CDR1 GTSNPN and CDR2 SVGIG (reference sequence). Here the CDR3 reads CARKADNGKLFF. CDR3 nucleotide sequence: TGTGCCCGAAAGGCCGACAACGGAAAACTGTTTTTT.

CDR3 nucleotides: TGTGCCAGCAGTTTAGGCAGGAACAACGAGCAGTACTTC. Its protein is CASSLGRNNEQYF. This chain uses TRBV28 with TRBJ2-7; D ambiguous. CDR1 is MDHEN, CDR2 SYDVKM, per germline. The CDR3 spans 13 residues. V was trimmed by 2 bases and J by 5 bases, leaving 10 bases between them.

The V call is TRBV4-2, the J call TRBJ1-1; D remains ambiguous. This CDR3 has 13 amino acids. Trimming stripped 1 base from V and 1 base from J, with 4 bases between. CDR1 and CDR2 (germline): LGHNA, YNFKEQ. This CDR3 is CASSQARNTEAFF. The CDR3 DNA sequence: TGTGCCAGCAGCCAAGCTCGGAACACTGAAGCTTTCTTT.

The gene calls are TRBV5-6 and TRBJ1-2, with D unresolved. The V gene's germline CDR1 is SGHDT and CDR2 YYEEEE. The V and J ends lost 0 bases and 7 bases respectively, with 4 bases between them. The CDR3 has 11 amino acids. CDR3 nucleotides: TGTGCCAGCAGCTTGGACACTGGCTACACCTTC. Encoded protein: CASSLDTGYTF.

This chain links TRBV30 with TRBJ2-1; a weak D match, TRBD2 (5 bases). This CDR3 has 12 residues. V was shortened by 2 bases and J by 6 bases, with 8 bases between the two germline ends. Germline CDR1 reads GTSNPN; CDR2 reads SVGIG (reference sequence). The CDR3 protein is CAWSRGFNEQFF. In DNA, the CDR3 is TGTGCCTGGAGTCGGGGTTTCAATGAGCAGTTCTTC.

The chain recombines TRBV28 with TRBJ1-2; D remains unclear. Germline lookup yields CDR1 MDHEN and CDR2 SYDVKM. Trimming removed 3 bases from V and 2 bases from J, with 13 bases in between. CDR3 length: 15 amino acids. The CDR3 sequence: CASSFELARNYGYTF. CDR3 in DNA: TGTGCCAGCAGTTTCGAACTGGCGCGGAACTATGGCTACACCTTC.